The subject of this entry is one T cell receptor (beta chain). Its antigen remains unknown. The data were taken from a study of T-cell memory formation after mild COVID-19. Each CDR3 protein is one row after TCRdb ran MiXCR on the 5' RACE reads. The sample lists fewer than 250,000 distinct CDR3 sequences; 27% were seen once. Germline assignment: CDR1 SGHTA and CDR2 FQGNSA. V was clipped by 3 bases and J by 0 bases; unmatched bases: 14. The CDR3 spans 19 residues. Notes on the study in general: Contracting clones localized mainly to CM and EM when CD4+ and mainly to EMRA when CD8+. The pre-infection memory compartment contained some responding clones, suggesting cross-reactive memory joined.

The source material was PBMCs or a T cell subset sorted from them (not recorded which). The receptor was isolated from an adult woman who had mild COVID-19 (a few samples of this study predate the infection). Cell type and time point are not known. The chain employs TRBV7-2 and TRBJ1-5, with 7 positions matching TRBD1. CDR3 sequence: CASSFLGQRTFYSNQPQHF. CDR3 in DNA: TGTGCCAGCAGCTTTTTGGGACAGCGAACATTCTATAGCAATCAGCCCCAGCATTTT.